This T cell receptor beta chain was sequenced during a study of blood T cells in healthy people across ages. General study results and limits: Older individuals had lower TCR beta diversity per million T cells (the decline was roughly linear). More naive CD4+ cells and higher diversity marked long-lived donors relative to aged donors. Investigators treated diversity estimates from one million T cells as underestimates.

A remark on this clonotype: Its antigen is undetermined.

Together with a sample-barcoded 5' primer, a J-beta primer mix was included in a second PCR lasting about 6 to 11 cycles. A single record per CDR3 protein comes from TCRdb applying MiXCR to the 5' RACE reads. The sample consists of hundreds of thousands of distinct CDR3 sequences, less than 35% of them appearing once. Samples each yielded at least 6 micrograms of total RNA. The length of the CDR3 is 14 residues. Germline V gene lookup returns CDR1 SGHRS and CDR2 YFSETQ. The chain joins TRBV5-1 to TRBJ2-4, with D perhaps matching TRBD2 (5 bases). The J call may be incorrect, as the DNA end agrees better with TRBJ2-7. The receptor's source is a woman over 75 in good health. Source material: blood. The CDR3 DNA sequence: TGCGCCAGCAGCTTATCTTTTGAGGGCTGCGAGCAGTACTTC. Translating it yields CASSLSFEGCEQYF.